The text below deals with one T cell receptor (beta chain). Its specificity is not known. The sample belongs to a study of CD4+ T cells in melanoma. General study results and limits: A reported correlation linked neoantigen-specific CD4+ T cells to CD8+, macrophage and B cell function. Diverse differentiation states were reported for melanoma neoantigen-specific CD4+ T cells.

The data were produced by immunoSEQ multiplex PCR, yet TCRdb's version contains in-frame clones alone and is incomplete. Of under 8,000 clones in the sample, more than 65% were seen once. What was sequenced was cells from a culture (not recorded whether cultured in vitro). This clonotype was sampled from a human donor with melanoma.

The CDR3 loop reads CATSHPGTLEKLFF. CDR3 nucleotide sequence: TGTGCCACCTCCCACCCTGGGACTCTTGAAAAACTGTTTTTT. The V gene is TRBV10-3, the J gene TRBJ1-4; D is perhaps TRBD1 (5 bases). V dropped 10 bases and J dropped 7 bases, with 19 bases sitting between them. CDR3 length: 14 amino acids. CDR1 and CDR2 from the germline V gene are ENHRY and SYGVKD.